The 20 T cell receptor beta chains presented below share a single source sample, sequenced in a study of T cells in localized non-small cell lung cancer. Produced via immunoSEQ multiplex PCR; TCRdb's table is partial and in-frame only. Of 26,000 or so clones in the sample, 80% to 90% were seen once. Sequences were derived from peripheral blood, sampled before any cancer treatment. The receptor set was obtained from a female donor older than 55 with stage II squamous cell lung carcinoma.

This chain connects TRBV28 to TRBJ2-3; D not certain. The CDR3 totals 15 residues. V lost 2 bases, J lost 0 bases, and 9 bases lay in between. In germline, CDR1 is MDHEN, CDR2 SYDVKM. Here the CDR3 DNA reads TGTGCCAGCAGTTTAGAAGCAGATAGCACAGATACGCAGTATTTT. Translation gives CASSLEADSTDTQYF.

The CDR3 protein is CASSIDQGSDQPQHF. The DNA of the CDR3 is TGTGCCAGTAGTATAGATCAGGGTTCGGATCAGCCCCAGCATTTT. This chain links TRBV19 with TRBJ1-5; possibly TRBD1 for D (5 bases). V gave up 0 bases and J gave up 5 bases, with 11 bases separating them. The CDR3 spans 15 residues. Looked up from germline, CDR1 is LNHDA and CDR2 is SQIVND (reference sequence).

This chain connects TRBV28 to TRBJ2-7; D is uncertain. V lost 7 bases and J lost 1, with 14 bases in between. Germline-derived CDR1 and CDR2 are MDHEN and SYDVKM. The CDR3 runs to 14 residues. Written as DNA, the CDR3 is TGTGCCAGCACCACGATGACATTGTCCTACGAGCAGTACTTC. It translates to CASTTMTLSYEQYF.

The chain uses TRBV6-5 and TRBJ1-2, with a weak D call TRBD1 (6 bases). V dropped 6 bases and J dropped 3 bases, with 14 bases sitting between them. Germline V gene sequence: CDR1 MNHEY, CDR2 SVGAGI. The CDR3 totals 14 residues. CDR3 protein: CASRTRGGDYGYTF. The CDR3 nucleotides are TGTGCCAGCAGGACTCGAGGGGGAGACTATGGCTACACCTTC.

V and J are TRBV7-2 and TRBJ1-2; D is uncertain. Germline V gives CDR1 SGHTA, CDR2 FQGNSA. This CDR3 region has 19 residues. V was trimmed by 1 base and J by 3 bases, leaving 24 bases between them. Written as DNA, the CDR3 is TGTGCCAGCAGCTTAGACAGCTTTCTATGGGAGATAACGGACTATGGCTACACCTTC. Its protein product is CASSLDSFLWEITDYGYTF.

The chain carries TRBV19 and TRBJ1-1; 8 positions agree with TRBD1. CDR3 length equals 15 residues. Trimming removed 5 bases from V and 1 base from J; junction bases left unmatched: 6. Germline CDR1 LNHDA, CDR2 SQIVND (reference sequence). The CDR3 reads CASSDPGGANTEAFF. In nucleotides, the CDR3 is TGTGCCAGTAGTGACCCAGGGGGCGCGAACACTGAAGCTTTCTTT.

CDR3 bases: TGCGCCAGCAGCATCTCCTTGGGACAGGGAAACCCCGACTCCTACGAGCAGTACTTC. Protein sequence: CASSISLGQGNPDSYEQYF. This chain uses TRBV5-1 with TRBJ2-7; 9 nucleotides agree with TRBD1. CDR1 is SGHRS, CDR2 YFSETQ, per germline. This CDR3 is built from 19 residues. Germline trimming cut 4 bases from V and 0 bases from J; bases unmatched to any gene: 17. Full variable domain (outside the CDR3, taken from reference TRBV5-1 and TRBJ2-7): KAGVTQTPRYLIKTRGQQVTLSCSPISGHRSVSWYQQTPGQGLQFLFEYFSETQRNKGNFPGRFSGRQFSNSRSEMNVSTLELGDSALYLCASSISLGQGNPDSYEQYFGPGTRLTVT.

This clone appeared once. The chain employs TRBV19 and TRBJ2-6; 10 bases match TRBD1. With V trimmed by 11 bases and J by 3 bases, 13 bases remained unmatched. Germline values: CDR1 LNHDA, CDR2 SQIVND (reference sequence). The CDR3 totals 17 residues. CDR3 DNA sequence: TGTGCCGTCAAAGGCGGGACAGGGGTGTTTGGGGCCAACGTCCTGACTTTC. Its protein product is CAVKGGTGVFGANVLTF.

This chain uses TRBV6-1 with TRBJ2-5; 8 bases line up with TRBD2. Trimming removed 2 bases from V and 5 bases from J; junction bases left unmatched: 7. The CDR3 is 15 amino acids. Germline assignment: CDR1 MNHNS and CDR2 SASEGT. In DNA form, the CDR3 reads TGTGCCAGCAGTGAATCCAGCGGGGGTAAGGAGACCCAGTACTTC. It yields the protein CASSESSGGKETQYF.

The rearrangement uses TRBV6-5 and TRBJ2-7; 7 bases map to TRBD2. Looked up from germline, CDR1 is MNHEY and CDR2 is SVGAGI. V gave up 2 bases and J gave up 3 bases; unmatched junction bases: 4. The CDR3 consists of 14 residues. The CDR3 region has the DNA TGTGCCAGCAGTTACAGACTAGCTAACTACGAGCAGTACTTC. It codes for CASSYRLANYEQYF.

This chain uses TRBV9 with TRBJ2-7, with 11 bases matching TRBD2. Germline V gene sequence: CDR1 SGDLS, CDR2 YYNGEE. The CDR3 has 16 residues. J gave up 2 bases and V 0 bases, and 4 bases lay outside the gene matches. As DNA, the CDR3 is TGTGCCAGCAGCGTAGGACTAGCGGGACGAGCCTACGAGCAGTACTTC. Its translation: CASSVGLAGRAYEQYF.

V is TRBV27 and J is TRBJ2-1; 7 positions agree with TRBD1. This CDR3 region has 14 residues. Germline-derived CDR1 and CDR2 are MNHEY and SMNVEV (reference sequence). Trimming removed 8 bases from V and 4 bases from J; junction bases left unmatched: 8. The CDR3 is CASFSGTAYNEQFF. The CDR3 DNA reads TGTGCCAGCTTCTCAGGGACAGCTTACAATGAGCAGTTCTTC.

The V gene is TRBV5-6, the J gene TRBJ2-2; D is possibly TRBD1 (6 bases). The CDR3 length is 14 residues. V gave up 4 bases and J gave up 6 bases, with 13 bases separating them. In germline, CDR1 is SGHDT, CDR2 YYEEEE. CDR3 amino acids: CASSLTGPPGELFF. The CDR3 coding sequence is TGTGCCAGCAGCCTGACAGGTCCGCCCGGGGAGCTGTTTTTT.

This clone was found once. The rearrangement links TRBV2 to TRBJ2-5; TRBD1 aligns across 8 bases. CDR1 SNHLY and CDR2 FYNNEI come from the germline V gene. The ends lost 5 bases at V and 4 bases at J; junction bases unmatched: 6. The CDR3 is 14 residues long. DNA for the CDR3: TGTGCCAGCAGTCAAGACAGGGGTGGAGAGACCCAGTACTTC. Translation gives CASSQDRGGETQYF.

The chain employs TRBV5-4 and TRBJ2-3; a possible D gene is TRBD1 (5 bases). Germline assignment: CDR1 SGHNT and CDR2 YYREEE (reference sequence). This CDR3 has 16 residues. Trimming pared 3 bases from V and 1 base from J, leaving 15 bases between. This CDR3 is CASSSGLGVGTDTQYF. The CDR3 coding sequence is TGTGCCAGCAGCTCCGGCCTAGGGGTTGGCACAGATACGCAGTATTTT.

The chain has TRBV2 and TRBJ1-2; 12 nucleotides align to TRBD1. Per the germline V gene, CDR1 is SNHLY and CDR2 is FYNNEI. After removal of 8 bases from V and 8 bases from J, the junction contained 9 bases not matched to a gene. The CDR3 sequence is 14 residues long. The CDR3 DNA sequence: TGTGCCAGCCACAGGGGACAGGGGGCGCACGGCTACACCTTC. Its translation is CASHRGQGAHGYTF.

The V gene is TRBV5-1, the J gene TRBJ1-1; possible D gene TRBD1, 6 bases. The length of the CDR3 is 15 residues. V lost 4 bases, J lost 4 bases, and 17 bases lay in between. CDR1 is SGHRS, CDR2 YFSETQ, per germline. The CDR3 loop is CASSLGPGASTEAFF. The CDR3 DNA reads TGCGCCAGCAGCCTGGGTCCGGGGGCGAGCACTGAAGCTTTCTTT. Full variable domain (missing parts from reference TRBV5-1 and TRBJ1-1): KAGVTQTPRYLIKTRGQQVTLSCSPISGHRSVSWYQQTPGQGLQFLFEYFSETQRNKGNFPGRFSGRQFSNSRSEMNVSTLELGDSALYLCASSLGPGASTEAFFGQGTRLTVV.

The chain combines TRBV9 with TRBJ1-5; 9 nucleotides agree with TRBD1. Germline CDR1 and CDR2: SGDLS and YYNGEE. The CDR3 consists of 15 residues. The trim removed 4 bases at V and 3 bases at J, leaving 5 bases unmatched. This CDR3 reads CASSWTGAYNQPQHF. For the CDR3, the DNA is TGTGCCAGCAGCTGGACAGGGGCTTACAATCAGCCCCAGCATTTT.

The chain joins TRBV5-5 to TRBJ2-3; 9 nucleotides line up with TRBD1. The trim removed 0 bases at V and 5 bases at J, leaving 4 bases unmatched. The CDR3 length is 15 residues. Germline V gene sequence: CDR1 SGHKS, CDR2 YYEKEE (reference sequence). CDR3 sequence reads: CASSLGGQGLDTQYF. In DNA, the CDR3 is TGTGCCAGCAGCTTGGGTGGACAGGGGCTAGATACGCAGTATTTT. Full variable domain (outside the CDR3, taken from reference TRBV5-5 and TRBJ2-3): DAGVTQSPTHLIKTRGQQVTLRCSPISGHKSVSWYQQVLGQGPQFIFQYYEKEERGRGNFPDRFSARQFPNYSSELNVNALLLGDSALYLCASSLGGQGLDTQYFGPGTRLTVL.

The chain links TRBV20-1 to TRBJ2-1; D is unclear. Per germline, CDR1 DFQATT and CDR2 SNEGSKA (reference sequence). The CDR3 contains 11 residues. Trimming left V 6 bases short and J 9 bases short, with 12 bases between. The CDR3: CSAAGVGEQFF. In DNA form, the CDR3 reads TGCAGTGCCGCCGGAGTTGGTGAGCAGTTCTTC.